Listed below are T cell receptor beta chains from one sample, sequenced in a study of Ad26.COV2.S vaccination and SARS-CoV-2 variants. Only in-frame clones appear in the TCRdb table, and some are missing; sequencing was by immunoSEQ multiplex PCR. The data contain some 480,000 clones, around nine tenths of them singletons. The material was peripheral blood, obtained in a trial of Ad26.COV2.S vaccine versus placebo. These receptors were obtained from a person aged 18-60 years who received the Ad26.COV2.S COVID-19 vaccine or a placebo. The CDR3 runs from the conserved cysteine through the conserved F or W. D genes are given only for firm matches. Not all rows give a size; the values are once, few, many and, for expanded clones, a class.

NA,NA,TRBV29-1,TRBJ2-1,CSVASSTYNEQFF,TGCAGCGTTGCTTCTAGCACGTACAATGAGCAGTTCTTC
NA,NA,TRBV9,TRBJ2-2,CASSLELSNTGELFF,TGTGCCAGCAGCCTAGAATTAAGCAACACCGGGGAGCTGTTTTTT
TRBD2,NA,TRBV7-6,TRBJ2-5,CASSLEGSGGETQYF,TGTGCCAGCAGCTTAGAAGGTAGCGGGGGGGAGACCCAGTACTTC
TRBD1,NA,TRBV10-3,TRBJ2-5,CAISAGTAMETQYF,TGTGCCATCAGCGCCGGGACAGCGATGGAGACCCAGTACTTC
NA,NA,TRBV27,TRBJ2-7,CASSPVASPYEQYF,TGTGCCAGCAGTCCAGTAGCGAGCCCCTACGAGCAGTACTTC
NA,many,TRBV5-1,TRBJ2-1,CASSSLDSPYNEQFF,TGCGCCAGCAGCTCTCTGGACTCCCCCTACAATGAGCAGTTCTTC
NA,NA,TRBV6-4,TRBJ2-7,CASSEDGSSYEQYF,TGTGCCAGCAGCGAGGACGGGAGCTCCTACGAGCAGTACTTC
TRBD2,NA,TRBV6-5,TRBJ2-2,CASTKRERGGELFF,TGTGCCAGCACCAAGCGGGAGCGGGGCGGGGAGCTGTTTTTT
NA,NA,TRBV11-1,TRBJ2-6,CASSFGQTGANVLTF,TGTGCCAGCAGCTTTGGGCAAACTGGGGCCAACGTCCTGACTTTC
NA,NA,TRBV21-1,TRBJ2-3,CASSQEGRAATDTQYF,TGTGCCAGCTCCCAAGAGGGCAGGGCCGCCACAGATACGCAGTATTTT
NA,NA,TRBV9,TRBJ2-5,CASSTGVSEETQYF,TGTGCCAGCAGCACCGGGGTATCAGAAGAGACCCAGTACTTC